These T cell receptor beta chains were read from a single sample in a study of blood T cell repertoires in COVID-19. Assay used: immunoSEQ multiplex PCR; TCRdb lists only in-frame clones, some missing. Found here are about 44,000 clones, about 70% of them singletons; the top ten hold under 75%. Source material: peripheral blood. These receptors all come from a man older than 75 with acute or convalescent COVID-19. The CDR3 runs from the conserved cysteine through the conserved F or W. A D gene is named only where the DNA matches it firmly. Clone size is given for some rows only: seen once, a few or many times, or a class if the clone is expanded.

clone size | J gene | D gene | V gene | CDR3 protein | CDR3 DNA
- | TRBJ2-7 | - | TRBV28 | CASSLRVEQYF | TGTGCCAGCAGTTTGAGAGTCGAGCAGTACTTC
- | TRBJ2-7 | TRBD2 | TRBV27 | CASSLRPGGPISYEQYF | TGTGCCAGCAGTTTACGCCCGGGAGGCCCGATATCCTACGAGCAGTACTTC
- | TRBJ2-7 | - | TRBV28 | CASSSGTINEQYF | TGTGCCAGCAGTTCCGGGACAATCAACGAGCAGTACTTC
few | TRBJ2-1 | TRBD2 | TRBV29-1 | CSVGLAGYNEQFF | TGCAGCGTTGGACTAGCGGGGTACAATGAGCAGTTCTTC
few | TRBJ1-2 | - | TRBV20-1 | CSASARGNSGYTF | TGCAGTGCTAGTGCCAGGGGTAATTCTGGCTACACCTTC
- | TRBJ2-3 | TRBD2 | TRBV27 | CASRLRPSGSGSLADTQYF | TGTGCCAGCAGATTAAGGCCTAGCGGGAGTGGGAGCCTGGCCGATACGCAGTATTTT
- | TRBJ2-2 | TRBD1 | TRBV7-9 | CASSPRTGPNTGELFF | TGTGCCAGCAGCCCCCGGACAGGGCCGAACACCGGGGAGCTGTTTTTT
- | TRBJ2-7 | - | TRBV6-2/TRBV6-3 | CASSYPVGEDEQYF | TGTGCCAGCAGTTACCCTGTGGGGGAGGACGAGCAGTACTTC
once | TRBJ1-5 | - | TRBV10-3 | CATRDTHHNQPQHF | TGTGCCACCAGGGACACTCACCACAATCAGCCCCAGCATTTT
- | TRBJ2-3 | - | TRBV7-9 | CASSFTGVRTDTQYF | TGTGCCAGCAGCTTTACCGGGGTTCGCACAGATACGCAGTATTTT